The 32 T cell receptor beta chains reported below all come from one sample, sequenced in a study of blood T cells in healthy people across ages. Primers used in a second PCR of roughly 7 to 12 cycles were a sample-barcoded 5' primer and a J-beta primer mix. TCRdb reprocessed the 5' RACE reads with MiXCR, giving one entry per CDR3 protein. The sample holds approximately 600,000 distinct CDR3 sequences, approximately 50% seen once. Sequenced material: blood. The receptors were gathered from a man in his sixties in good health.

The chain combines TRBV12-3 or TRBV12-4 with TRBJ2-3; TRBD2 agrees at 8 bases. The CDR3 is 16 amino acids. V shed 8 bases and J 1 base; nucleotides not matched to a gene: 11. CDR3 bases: TGTGCCAGCCTACCTTCGGGGGGGTTTGGCACAGATACGCAGTATTTT. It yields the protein CASLPSGGFGTDTQYF.

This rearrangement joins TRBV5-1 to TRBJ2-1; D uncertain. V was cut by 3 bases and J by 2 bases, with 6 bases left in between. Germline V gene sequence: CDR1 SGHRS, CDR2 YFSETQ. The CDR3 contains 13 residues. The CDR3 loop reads CASSYDTYNEQFF. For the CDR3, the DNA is TGCGCCAGCAGCTATGACACCTACAATGAGCAGTTCTTC.

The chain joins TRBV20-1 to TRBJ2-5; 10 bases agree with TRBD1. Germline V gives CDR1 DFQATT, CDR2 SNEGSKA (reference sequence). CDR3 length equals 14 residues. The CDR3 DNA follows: TGCAGCCTGCGGACAGGGGGTTTTCAAGAGACCCAGTACTTC. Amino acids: CSLRTGGFQETQYF.

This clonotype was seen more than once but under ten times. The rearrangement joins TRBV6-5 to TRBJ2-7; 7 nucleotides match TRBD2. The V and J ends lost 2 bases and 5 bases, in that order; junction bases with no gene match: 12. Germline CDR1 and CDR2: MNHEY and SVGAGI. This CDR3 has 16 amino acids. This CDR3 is CASSYGGGVLSDEQYF. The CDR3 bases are TGTGCCAGCAGTTACGGGGGAGGGGTCTTGTCGGACGAGCAGTACTTC.

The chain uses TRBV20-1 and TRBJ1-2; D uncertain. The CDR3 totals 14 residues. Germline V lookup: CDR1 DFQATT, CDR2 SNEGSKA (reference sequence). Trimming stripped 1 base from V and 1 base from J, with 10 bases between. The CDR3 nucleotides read TGCAGTGCTAGAGGTGGAGGAATTAACTATGGCTACACCTTC. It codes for CSARGGGINYGYTF.

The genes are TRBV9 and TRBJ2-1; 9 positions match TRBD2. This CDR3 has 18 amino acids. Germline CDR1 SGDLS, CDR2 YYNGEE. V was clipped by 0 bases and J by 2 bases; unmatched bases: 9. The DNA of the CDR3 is TGTGCCAGCAGCGTAGGCGGGGGGGCCTACGCGCCCTACAATGAGCAGTTCTTC. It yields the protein CASSVGGGAYAPYNEQFF.

The CDR3 DNA follows: TGTGCCAGCAGCTCCGCCGGAACCGGCTACAATGAGCAGTTCTTC. This sequence encodes CASSSAGTGYNEQFF. V usage is TRBV7-9 and J usage is TRBJ2-1; no definite D call. Germline-derived CDR1 and CDR2 are SEHNR and FQNEAQ (reference sequence). V lost 4 bases, J lost 3 bases, and 13 bases lay in between. The CDR3 has 15 amino acids.

CDR3 in amino acids: CASSLFSGGQETQYF. In DNA form, the CDR3 reads TGTGCCAGCAGCTTATTTAGCGGGGGCCAAGAGACCCAGTACTTC. V gene TRBV7-6 combines with J gene TRBJ2-5; 9 bases map to TRBD2. The CDR3 sequence is 15 residues long. Trimming took 2 bases from V and 1 from J; bases not matched to a gene: 2. Germline V gives CDR1 SGHVS, CDR2 FNYEAQ.

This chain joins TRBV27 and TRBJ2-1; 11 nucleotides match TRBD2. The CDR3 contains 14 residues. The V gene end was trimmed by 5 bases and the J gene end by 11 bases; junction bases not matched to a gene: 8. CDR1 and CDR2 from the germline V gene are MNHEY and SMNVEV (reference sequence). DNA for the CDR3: TGTGCCAGCAGTGCCGGGACTAGCGGAAACAAGCAGTTCTTC. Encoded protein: CASSAGTSGNKQFF.

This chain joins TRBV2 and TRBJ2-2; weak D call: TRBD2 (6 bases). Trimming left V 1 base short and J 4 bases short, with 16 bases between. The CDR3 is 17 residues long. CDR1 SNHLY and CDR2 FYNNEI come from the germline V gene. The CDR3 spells CASSEESGEIFTGELFF. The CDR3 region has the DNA TGTGCCAGCAGTGAAGAATCGGGGGAAATTTTCACCGGGGAGCTGTTTTTT.

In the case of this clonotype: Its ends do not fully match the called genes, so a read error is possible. This CDR3 is CAGSPRGEKLFF. In nucleotides, the CDR3 is TGTGCCGGCAGCCCTAGAGGGGAAAAACTGTTTTTT. The chain is built from TRBV14 and TRBJ1-4; D not certain. Germline CDR1 reads SGHDN; CDR2 reads FVKESK. This CDR3 spans 12 amino acids.

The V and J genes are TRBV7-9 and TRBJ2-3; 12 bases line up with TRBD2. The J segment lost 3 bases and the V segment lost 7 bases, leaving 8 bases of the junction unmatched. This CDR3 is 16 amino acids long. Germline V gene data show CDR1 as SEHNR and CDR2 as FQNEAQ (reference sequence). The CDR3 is CASTTRLAGGTDTQYF. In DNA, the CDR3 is TGTGCCAGCACCACCCGGCTAGCGGGGGGGACAGATACGCAGTATTTT.

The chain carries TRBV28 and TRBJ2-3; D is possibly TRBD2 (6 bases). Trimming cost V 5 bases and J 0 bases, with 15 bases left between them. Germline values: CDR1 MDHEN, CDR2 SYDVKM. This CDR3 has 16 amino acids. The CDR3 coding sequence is TGTGCCAGCAGTCCGGCTAGTAGCGGTAGCACAGATACGCAGTATTTT. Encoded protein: CASSPASSGSTDTQYF.

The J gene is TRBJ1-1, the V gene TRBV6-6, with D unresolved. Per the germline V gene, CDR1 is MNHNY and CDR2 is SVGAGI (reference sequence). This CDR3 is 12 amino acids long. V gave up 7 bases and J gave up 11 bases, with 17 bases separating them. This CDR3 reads CASINPPDEAFF. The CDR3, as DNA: TGTGCCAGCATCAATCCACCGGACGAGGCTTTCTTT.

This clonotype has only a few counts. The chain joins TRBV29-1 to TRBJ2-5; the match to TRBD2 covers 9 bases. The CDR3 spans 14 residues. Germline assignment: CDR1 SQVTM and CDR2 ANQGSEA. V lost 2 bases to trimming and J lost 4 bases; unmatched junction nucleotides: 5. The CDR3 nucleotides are TGCAGCGTTGAAAGGACTAGCGTTTTAGAGACCCAGTACTTC. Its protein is CSVERTSVLETQYF.

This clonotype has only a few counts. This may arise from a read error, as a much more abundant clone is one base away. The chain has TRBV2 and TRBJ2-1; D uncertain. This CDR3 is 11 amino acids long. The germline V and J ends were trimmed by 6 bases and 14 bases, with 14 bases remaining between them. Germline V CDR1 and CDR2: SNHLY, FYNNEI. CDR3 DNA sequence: TGTGCCAGCAGCCCGGCCGTTGCTAAGTTCTTC. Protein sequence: CASSPAVAKFF.

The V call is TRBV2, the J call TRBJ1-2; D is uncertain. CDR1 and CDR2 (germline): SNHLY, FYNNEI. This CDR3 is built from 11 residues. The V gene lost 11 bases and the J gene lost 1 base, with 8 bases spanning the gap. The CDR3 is CAGESNYGYTF. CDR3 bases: TGTGCCGGCGAGAGTAACTATGGCTACACCTTC.

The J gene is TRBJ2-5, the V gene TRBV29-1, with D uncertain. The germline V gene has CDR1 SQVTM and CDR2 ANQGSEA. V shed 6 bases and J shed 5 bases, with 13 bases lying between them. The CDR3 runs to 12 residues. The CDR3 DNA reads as TGCAGCGTAGGGCTTGCCGGGGAGACCCAGTACTTC. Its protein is CSVGLAGETQYF.

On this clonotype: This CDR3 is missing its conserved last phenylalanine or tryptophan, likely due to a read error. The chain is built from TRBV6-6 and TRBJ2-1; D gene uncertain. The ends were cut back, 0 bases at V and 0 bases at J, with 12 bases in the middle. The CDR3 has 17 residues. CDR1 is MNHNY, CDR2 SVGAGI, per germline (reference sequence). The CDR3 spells CASSYSMGLGSYNEQFY. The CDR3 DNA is TGTGCCAGCAGTTACTCGATGGGGTTGGGCTCCTACAATGAGCAGTTCTAC.

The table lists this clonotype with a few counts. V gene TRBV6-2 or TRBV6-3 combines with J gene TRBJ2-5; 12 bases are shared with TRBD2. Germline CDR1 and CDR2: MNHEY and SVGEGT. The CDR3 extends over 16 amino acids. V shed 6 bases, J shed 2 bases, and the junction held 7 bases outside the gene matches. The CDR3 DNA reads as TGTGCCAGCAGGGCGGGACTAGCGGGCTATCAAGAGACCCAGTACTTC. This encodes CASRAGLAGYQETQYF.

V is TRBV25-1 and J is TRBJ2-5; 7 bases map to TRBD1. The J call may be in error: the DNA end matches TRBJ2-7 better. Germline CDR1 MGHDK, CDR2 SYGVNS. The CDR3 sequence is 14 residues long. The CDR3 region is CASSARDRYYEQYF. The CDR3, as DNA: TGTGCCAGCAGTGCCCGGGACAGATACTACGAGCAGTACTTC.

In DNA, the CDR3 is TGTGCCAGCAGCCCACAGGGGGCCGTCGGCGGGGCCAACGTCCTGACTTTC. Translated: CASSPQGAVGGANVLTF. The rearrangement links TRBV7-2 to TRBJ2-6, with 9 bases identical to TRBD1. Per germline, CDR1 SGHTA and CDR2 FQGNSA. Trimming removed 5 bases from V and 4 bases from J; junction bases left unmatched: 9. This CDR3 has 17 amino acids.

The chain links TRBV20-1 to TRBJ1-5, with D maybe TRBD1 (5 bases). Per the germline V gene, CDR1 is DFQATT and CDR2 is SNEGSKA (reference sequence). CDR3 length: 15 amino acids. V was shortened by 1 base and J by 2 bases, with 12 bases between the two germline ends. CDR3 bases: TGCAGTGCTAGAGGAGGGGCGCGTGGCAATCAGCCCCAGCATTTT. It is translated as CSARGGARGNQPQHF.

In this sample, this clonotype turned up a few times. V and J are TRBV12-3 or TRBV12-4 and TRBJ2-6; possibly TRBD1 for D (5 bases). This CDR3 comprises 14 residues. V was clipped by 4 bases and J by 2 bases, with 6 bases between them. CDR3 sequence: CASSSGTGANVLTF. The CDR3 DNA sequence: TGTGCCAGCAGTTCAGGGACTGGGGCCAACGTCCTGACTTTC.

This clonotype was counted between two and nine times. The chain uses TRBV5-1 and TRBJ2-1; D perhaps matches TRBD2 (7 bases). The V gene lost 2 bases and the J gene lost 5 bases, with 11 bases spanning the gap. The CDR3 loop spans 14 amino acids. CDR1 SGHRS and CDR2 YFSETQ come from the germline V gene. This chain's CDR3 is CASSFTGGHNEQFF. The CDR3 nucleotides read TGCGCCAGCAGCTTTACGGGGGGCCACAATGAGCAGTTCTTC.

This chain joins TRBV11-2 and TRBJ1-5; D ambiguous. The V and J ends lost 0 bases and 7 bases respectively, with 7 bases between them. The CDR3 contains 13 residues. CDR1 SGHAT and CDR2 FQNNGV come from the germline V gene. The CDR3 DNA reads TGTGCCAGCAGCTTAGATGCACGCCAGCCCCAGCATTTT. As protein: CASSLDARQPQHF.

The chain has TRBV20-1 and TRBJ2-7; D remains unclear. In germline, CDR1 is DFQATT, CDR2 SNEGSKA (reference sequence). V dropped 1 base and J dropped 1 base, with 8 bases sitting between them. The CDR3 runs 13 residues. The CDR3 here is CSARGTPSYEQYF. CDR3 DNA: TGCAGTGCTAGAGGGACGCCGTCCTACGAGCAGTACTTC.

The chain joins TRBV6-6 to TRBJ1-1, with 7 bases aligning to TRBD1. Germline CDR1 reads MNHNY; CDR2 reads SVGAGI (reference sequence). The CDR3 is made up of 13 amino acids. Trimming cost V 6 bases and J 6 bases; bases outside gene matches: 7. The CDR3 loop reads CASRKGAGAEAFF. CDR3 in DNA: TGTGCCAGCAGAAAGGGGGCGGGCGCTGAAGCTTTCTTT.

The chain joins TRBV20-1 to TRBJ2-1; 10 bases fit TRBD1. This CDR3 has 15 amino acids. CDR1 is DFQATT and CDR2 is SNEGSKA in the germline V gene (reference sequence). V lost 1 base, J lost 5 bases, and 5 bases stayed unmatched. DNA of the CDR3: TGCAGTGCTAGAGGACAGGGGGCTCACGACAATGAGCAGTTCTTC. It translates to CSARGQGAHDNEQFF.

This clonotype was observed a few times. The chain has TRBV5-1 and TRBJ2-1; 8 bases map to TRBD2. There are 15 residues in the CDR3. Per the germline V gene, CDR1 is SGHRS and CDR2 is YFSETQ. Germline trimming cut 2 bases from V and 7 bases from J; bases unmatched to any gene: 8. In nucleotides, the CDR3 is TGCGCCAGCAGCTTTAGCGGGGCCTCGGGGAATGAGCAGTTCTTC. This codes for CASSFSGASGNEQFF.

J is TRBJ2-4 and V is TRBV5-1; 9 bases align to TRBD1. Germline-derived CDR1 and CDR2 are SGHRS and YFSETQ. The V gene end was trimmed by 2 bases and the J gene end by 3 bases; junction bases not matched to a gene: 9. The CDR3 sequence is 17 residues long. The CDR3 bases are TGCGCCAGCAGCTTCAACCCCACAGGGGGCGGCAAAAACATTCAGTACTTC. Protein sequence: CASSFNPTGGGKNIQYF.

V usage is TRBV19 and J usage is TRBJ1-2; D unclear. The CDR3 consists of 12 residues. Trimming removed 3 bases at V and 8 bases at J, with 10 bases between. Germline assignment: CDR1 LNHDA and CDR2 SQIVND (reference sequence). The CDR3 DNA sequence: TGTGCCAGTAGTATTGAGAAGGCGGGCTACACCTTC. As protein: CASSIEKAGYTF.